The 32 T cell receptor beta chains given below trace back to one sample, sequenced in a study of blood T cell repertoires in COVID-19. TCRdb's copy holds only in-frame clones and misses some; the assay was immunoSEQ multiplex PCR. This sample has a few hundred thousand clones, with about 90% found just once. The source material was peripheral blood. These receptors came from a man aged 40-49 years with acute or convalescent COVID-19.

V usage is TRBV4-1 and J usage is TRBJ2-2; a weak D match, TRBD2 (6 bases). Trimming removed 0 bases from V and 3 bases from J, with 11 bases in between. The CDR3 is 16 residues long. CDR1 and CDR2 (germline): MGHRA, YSYEKL. The CDR3 bases are TGCGCCAGCAGCCAAGATGGGAGCGGGTACACCGGGGAGCTGTTTTTT. It is translated as CASSQDGSGYTGELFF.

The chain employs TRBV7-2 and TRBJ2-1; 9 bases are shared with TRBD1. The germline CDR1 and CDR2 sequences are SGHTA and FQGNSA. Trimming took 5 bases from V and 12 from J; bases not matched to a gene: 11. This CDR3 has 14 residues. The CDR3 region has the DNA TGTGCCAGCAGCACGAGCACAGGGGGCATTCGGCAGTTCTTC. Translating it yields CASSTSTGGIRQFF.

The chain is built from TRBV23-1 and TRBJ2-7; a weak D match, TRBD1 (6 bases). TRBV23-1 is assigned to the ORF class and has an uncertain function. The CDR3 extends over 13 amino acids. Trimming took 0 bases from V and 4 from J, leaving 7 bases between them. The CDR3 here is CASSQSGAYEQYF. The CDR3 nucleotides are TGCGCCAGCAGTCAATCGGGGGCGTACGAGCAGTACTTC.

The CDR3 DNA is TGTGCCAGCAGCTTGGGGGACAGCCCCAATCAGCCCCAGCATTTT. Encoded protein: CASSLGDSPNQPQHF. The chain recombines TRBV5-8 with TRBJ1-5; 7 positions agree with TRBD1. Germline V gives CDR1 SGHTS, CDR2 YDEGEE. CDR3 length: 15 amino acids. The V and J ends lost 0 bases and 3 bases, in that order; junction bases with no gene match: 3.

The rearrangement links TRBV5-1 to TRBJ1-1, with 7 positions matching TRBD1. The germline CDR1 and CDR2 sequences are SGHRS and YFSETQ. V trimming: 4 bases; J trimming: 1 base; junction bases outside the gene matches: 13. This CDR3 is built from 17 residues. CDR3 coding DNA: TGCGCCAGCAGCATGCTCCCATCAGGGGGGTCGAACACTGAAGCTTTCTTT. This encodes CASSMLPSGGSNTEAFF.

The chain uses TRBV5-5 and TRBJ2-1; maybe TRBD1 (6 bases). Trimming took 0 bases from V and 4 from J, leaving 17 bases between them. Germline lookup yields CDR1 SGHKS and CDR2 YYEKEE (reference sequence). There are 17 residues in the CDR3. The CDR3 sequence: CASSLALGATGYNEQFF. The CDR3 coding sequence is TGTGCCAGCAGCTTGGCCTTGGGGGCCACGGGTTACAATGAGCAGTTCTTC.

This clone was observed once. The gene calls are TRBV7-8 and TRBJ2-5; 8 nucleotides agree with TRBD2. Germline V gene sequence: CDR1 SGHVS, CDR2 FQNEAQ. V lost 1 base to trimming and J lost 4 bases; unmatched junction nucleotides: 8. The CDR3 consists of 16 residues. CDR3 region: CASSLGASGRVETQYF. The DNA of the CDR3 is TGTGCCAGCAGCTTAGGGGCTAGCGGGCGAGTAGAGACCCAGTACTTC.

The chain has TRBV13 and TRBJ2-1, with TRBD2 matching over 11 bases. The CDR3 sequence is 17 residues long. Trimming cost V 1 base and J 5 bases; bases outside gene matches: 7. Germline V gene lookup returns CDR1 PRHDT and CDR2 FYEKMQ (reference sequence). CDR3 in amino acids: CASSLVSGTSGHNEQFF. CDR3 DNA sequence: TGTGCCAGCAGCTTAGTTAGTGGGACTAGCGGACACAATGAGCAGTTCTTC.

This CDR3 is CASSLLDRENTEAFF. The DNA for the CDR3 is TGTGCCAGCAGCCTTCTAGACAGAGAGAACACTGAAGCTTTCTTT. The chain combines TRBV9 with TRBJ1-1, with D possibly TRBD1 on 5 matching bases. Germline CDR1 reads SGDLS; CDR2 reads YYNGEE. V was clipped by 4 bases and J by 1 base, with 14 bases between them. The CDR3 is made up of 15 amino acids.

This chain uses TRBV10-3 with TRBJ2-1, with 10 nucleotides matching TRBD2. The V and J ends lost 0 bases and 7 bases, in that order; junction bases with no gene match: 6. CDR3 length: 16 residues. Germline-derived CDR1 and CDR2 are ENHRY and SYGVKD. The CDR3 DNA sequence: TGTGCCATCAGTGAGTCGGGAGCGGGGGGGCCGAATGAGCAGTTCTTC. Translating gives CAISESGAGGPNEQFF.

CDR3 nucleotide sequence: TGTGCCACCAGTGCGGCAGGGATGCCTCGCGAGCAGTACTTC. It specifies CATSAAGMPREQYF. V and J are TRBV24-1 and TRBJ2-7, with D perhaps matching TRBD1 (5 bases). This CDR3 contains 14 residues. Trimming pared 5 bases from V and 6 bases from J, leaving 16 bases between. The germline gives CDR1 KGHDR, CDR2 SFDVKD.

The sample holds a few counts of this clone. The gene calls are TRBV6-5 and TRBJ2-2; 7 positions match TRBD1. Germline V gene lookup returns CDR1 MNHEY and CDR2 SVGAGI. V shed 6 bases and J 3 bases; nucleotides not matched to a gene: 4. This CDR3 is 14 amino acids long. This CDR3 reads CASSQDRDTGELFF. Here the CDR3 DNA reads TGTGCCAGCAGCCAAGACAGGGACACCGGGGAGCTGTTTTTT.

The chain carries TRBV9 and TRBJ1-3; D remains unclear. Germline CDR1 SGDLS, CDR2 YYNGEE. CDR3 length: 15 amino acids. Between the trimmed V and J ends, which lost 3 bases and 2 bases, there was a span of 12 bases. CDR3 sequence reads: CASSARYTAGNTIYF. CDR3 bases: TGTGCCAGCAGCGCCCGCTACACAGCTGGAAACACCATATATTTT.

The chain links TRBV19 to TRBJ2-4; 12 bases map to TRBD2. Per the germline V gene, CDR1 is LNHDA and CDR2 is SQIVND (reference sequence). Trimming at V came to 6 bases and at J to 5 bases, leaving 11 bases not matched to a gene. The CDR3 length is 17 residues. The CDR3 DNA is TGTGCCAGTAGGACTCCTAGCGGGAGGGCCGGAGAAAACATTCAGTACTTC. Translation gives CASRTPSGRAGENIQYF. Together with reference TRBV19 and TRBJ2-4, the CDR3 gives the full variable domain: DGGITQSPKYLFRKEGQNVTLSCEQNLNHDAMYWYRQDPGQGLRLIYYSQIVNDFQKGDIAEGYSVSREKKESFPLTVTSAQKNPTAFYLCASRTPSGRAGENIQYFGAGTRLSVL.

This clone was seen only a few times. The chain has TRBV4-1 and TRBJ1-5; TRBD1 matches at 9 bases. The CDR3 length is 15 residues. V shed 4 bases and J 5 bases; nucleotides not matched to a gene: 6. CDR1 is MGHRA, CDR2 YSYEKL, per germline. The CDR3 sequence is CASSRGQGRDQPQHF. The CDR3 region has the DNA TGCGCCAGCAGCCGGGGACAGGGCCGCGATCAGCCCCAGCATTTT.

CDR3 nucleotide sequence: TGTGCCAGCAGTGATATGGGAACAGGGGTACTCCAAGAGACCCAGTACTTC. Its protein product is CASSDMGTGVLQETQYF. V gene TRBV6-1 combines with J gene TRBJ2-5; 7 bases fit TRBD1. The CDR3 sequence is 17 residues long. After removal of 3 bases from V and 1 base from J, the junction contained 11 bases not matched to a gene. The germline gives CDR1 MNHNS, CDR2 SASEGT.

For the CDR3, the DNA is TGTGCCAGTAGTACCCCACTCGGCGGGGTTGCTGAAGCTTTCTTT. It yields the protein CASSTPLGGVAEAFF. The genes are TRBV19 and TRBJ1-1, with D unresolved. This CDR3 has 15 amino acids. Trimming cost V 4 bases and J 6 bases, with 18 bases left between them. The germline V gene encodes CDR1 LNHDA and CDR2 SQIVND (reference sequence).

The chain combines TRBV7-3 with TRBJ2-2, with 8 positions matching TRBD1. CDR1 and CDR2 (germline): SGHTA, FQGTGA. V gave up 5 bases and J gave up 1 base; unmatched junction bases: 3. The length of the CDR3 is 15 residues. The CDR3 reads CASSPGQGNTGELFF. As DNA, the CDR3 is TGTGCCAGCAGCCCAGGACAGGGGAACACCGGGGAGCTGTTTTTT.

The V gene is TRBV7-5, the J gene TRBJ1-5; TRBD1 reflects the table's D call only, with no check against the DNA. TRBV7-5 is a known pseudogene. The length of the CDR3 is 16 residues. The CDR3 protein is CARSLILRGWNQPQHF. The CDR3 coding sequence is TGTGCCAGAAGCTTAATCCTCAGGGGGTGGAATCAGCCCCAGCATTTT.

The J gene is TRBJ2-6, the V gene TRBV19; D call uncertain. The CDR3 covers 13 residues. Germline V lookup: CDR1 LNHDA, CDR2 SQIVND (reference sequence). V was clipped by 5 bases and J by 6 bases, with 8 bases between them. The CDR3 loop is CASSPFPANVLTF. The DNA of the CDR3 is TGTGCCAGTAGTCCGTTCCCGGCCAACGTCCTGACTTTC. Looking up the rest from reference TRBV19 and TRBJ2-6 gives the full variable domain: DGGITQSPKYLFRKEGQNVTLSCEQNLNHDAMYWYRQDPGQGLRLIYYSQIVNDFQKGDIAEGYSVSREKKESFPLTVTSAQKNPTAFYLCASSPFPANVLTFGAGSRLTVL.

The rearrangement links TRBV19 to TRBJ2-3, with TRBD2 matching 8 bases. The germline gives CDR1 LNHDA, CDR2 SQIVND (reference sequence). CDR3 length equals 13 residues. V trimming: 0 bases; J trimming: 8 bases; junction bases outside the gene matches: 1. This CDR3 reads CASSIEREGTQYF. The CDR3 DNA is TGTGCCAGTAGTATAGAACGGGAGGGTACGCAGTATTTT.

The gene calls are TRBV9 and TRBJ1-1; 7 bases are a match to TRBD1. The germline V gene encodes CDR1 SGDLS and CDR2 YYNGEE. The V gene end was trimmed by 4 bases and the J gene end by 0 bases; junction bases not matched to a gene: 6. CDR3 size: 15 residues. The CDR3 here is CASSPWDRLNTEAFF. DNA of the CDR3: TGTGCCAGCAGCCCTTGGGACAGATTGAACACTGAAGCTTTCTTT.

The V call is TRBV11-2, the J call TRBJ1-1, with D perhaps matching TRBD1 (5 bases). The CDR3 runs to 14 residues. The germline V and J ends were trimmed by 6 bases and 3 bases, with 14 bases remaining between them. Germline lookup yields CDR1 SGHAT and CDR2 FQNNGV. CDR3 sequence: CASRLWGEDTEAFF. CDR3 DNA sequence: TGTGCCAGCAGGCTTTGGGGCGAAGACACTGAAGCTTTCTTT.

The chain is built from TRBV7-9 and TRBJ1-1; no clear D. The V gene's germline CDR1 is SEHNR and CDR2 FQNEAQ (reference sequence). Trimming left V 2 bases short and J 7 bases short, with 14 bases between. The CDR3 loop spans 14 amino acids. This CDR3 is CASSLLLGSGEAFF. The CDR3 DNA reads TGTGCCAGCAGCTTATTGTTGGGGAGTGGTGAAGCTTTCTTT. Full variable domain (outside the CDR3, taken from reference TRBV7-9 and TRBJ1-1): DTGVSQNPRHKITKRGQNVTFRCDPISEHNRLYWYRQTLGQGPEFLTYFQNEAQLEKSRLLSDRFSAERPKGSFSTLEIQRTEQGDSAMYLCASSLLLGSGEAFFGQGTRLTVV.

CDR3 DNA: TGTGCCAGCAGCCCGTCAGGGAACACTGAAGCTTTCTTT. Protein sequence: CASSPSGNTEAFF. The J gene is TRBJ1-1, the V gene TRBV6-2 or TRBV6-3; no definite D call. Germline V CDR1 and CDR2: MNHEY, SVGEGT. The CDR3 totals 13 residues. Deletions cut 6 bases from V and 1 base from J, with 9 bases between.

J is TRBJ2-1 and V is TRBV7-2, with a weak D call TRBD2 (6 bases). The germline V gene encodes CDR1 SGHTA and CDR2 FQGNSA. The CDR3 loop spans 14 amino acids. Trimming cost V 3 bases and J 8 bases, with 14 bases left between them. CDR3 sequence (DNA): TGTGCCAGCAGCTTCCAGACTAGGGTGCATGAGCAGTTCTTC. This encodes CASSFQTRVHEQFF.

This chain links TRBV12-3 or TRBV12-4 with TRBJ1-2; tentatively, D is TRBD1 (6 bases). V lost 5 bases to trimming and J lost 3 bases, with 10 bases between them. The CDR3 has 13 amino acids. CDR3 in amino acids: CASSTGFDYGYTF. CDR3 nucleotides: TGTGCCAGCAGTACAGGGTTCGACTATGGCTACACCTTC.

The V gene is TRBV18, the J gene TRBJ1-2; D ambiguous. V was pared by 2 bases and J by 5 bases, with 6 bases between. The CDR3 extends over 12 amino acids. Germline V gene sequence: CDR1 KGHSH, CDR2 LQKENI. CDR3 protein: CASSPSTYGYTF. DNA of the CDR3: TGTGCCAGCTCACCATCCACATATGGCTACACCTTC.

CDR3: CASSNDRGAGELFF. CDR3 bases: TGTGCCAGTAGTAACGACAGGGGTGCCGGGGAGCTGTTTTTT. The rearrangement uses TRBV19 and TRBJ2-2; 8 positions match TRBD1. V gave up 4 bases and J gave up 6 bases; unmatched junction bases: 4. The germline gives CDR1 LNHDA, CDR2 SQIVND (reference sequence). The CDR3 covers 14 residues.

The genes are TRBV7-8 and TRBJ2-1; D perhaps matches TRBD2 (6 bases). Trimming cost V 3 bases and J 4 bases, with 10 bases left between them. The CDR3 runs to 14 residues. Per germline, CDR1 SGHVS and CDR2 FQNEAQ. The CDR3 region is CASSFPGTYNEQFF. CDR3 bases: TGTGCCAGCAGCTTCCCCGGGACTTACAATGAGCAGTTCTTC.

The chain has TRBV2 and TRBJ1-2, with D tentatively TRBD1 (5 bases). Germline CDR1 reads SNHLY; CDR2 reads FYNNEI. The V and J ends lost 5 bases and 8 bases respectively, with 15 bases between them. The CDR3 is 13 residues long. The CDR3 DNA is TGTGCCAGCAGTCTCGGGCAGGGTGGGGGCTACACCTTC. Protein product: CASSLGQGGGYTF.

The chain has TRBV19 and TRBJ1-1; no reliable D call. This CDR3 is 14 amino acids long. Trimming shortened V by 6 bases and J by 3 bases, and 14 bases separated the two germline ends. Germline CDR1 and CDR2: LNHDA and SQIVND (reference sequence). CDR3 in amino acids: CASSREGMDTEAFF. In DNA, the CDR3 is TGTGCCAGTAGCCGGGAGGGAATGGACACTGAAGCTTTCTTT.